The 16 T cell receptor beta chains listed next were all sequenced from one sample in a study of CD8+ T cells in alopecia areata. Once RNA had been extracted, it was reverse transcribed into cDNA to act as the sequencing template. Method: immunoSEQ multiplex PCR; TCRdb's copy keeps in-frame clones and lacks some. The sample includes around 150,000 clones, 55% to 75% of them seen just once. Treatment of the sample: oral pan-JAK inhibitor, 5-10 mg twice daily. Source: CD4+ T cells sorted from blood, taken at week 24, from a patient treated with tofacitinib. The receptors come from a human donor with alopecia areata.

This clone was seen a handful of times. The chain joins TRBV27 to TRBJ1-5; the D is unclear. Germline V gives CDR1 MNHEY, CDR2 SMNVEV (reference sequence). The CDR3 runs 15 residues. Between the trimmed V and J ends, which lost 2 bases and 4 bases, there was a span of 12 bases. CDR3 bases: TGTGCCAGCAGTTTACGTTTCTACGGGAATCAGCCCCAGCATTTT. Encoded protein: CASSLRFYGNQPQHF.

The rearrangement joins TRBV5-1 to TRBJ1-1; D ambiguous. The CDR3 has 17 amino acids. Trimming pared 6 bases from V and 1 base from J, leaving 22 bases between. CDR1 is SGHRS and CDR2 is YFSETQ in the germline V gene. The CDR3 sequence: CASMNSPLGSANTEAFF. In nucleotides, the CDR3 is TGCGCCAGCATGAATTCCCCCCTGGGGTCTGCGAACACTGAAGCTTTCTTT.

The V and J genes are TRBV6-6 and TRBJ2-5; D is undetermined. There are 14 residues in the CDR3. V lost 0 bases and J 4 bases, leaving 9 bases between the germline ends. The germline gives CDR1 MNHNY, CDR2 SVGAGI (reference sequence). CDR3 in amino acids: CASSYSRLSETQYF. CDR3 nucleotide sequence: TGTGCCAGCAGTTACTCTCGTTTATCAGAGACCCAGTACTTC.

The chain employs TRBV25-1 and TRBJ1-1; D remains ambiguous. Germline V lookup: CDR1 MGHDK, CDR2 SYGVNS. Trimming shortened V by 8 bases and J by 0 bases, and 13 bases separated the two germline ends. The CDR3 consists of 14 residues. The CDR3 DNA reads as TGTGCCAGCCTGGGTCCCACAGTGAACACTGAAGCTTTCTTT. Its protein product is CASLGPTVNTEAFF.

This sequence joins TRBV15 and TRBJ2-1, with D hard to call. From germline, CDR1 is LNHNV and CDR2 YYDKDF (reference sequence). V was shortened by 0 bases and J by 10 bases, with 19 bases between the two germline ends. The CDR3 covers 16 residues. The chain's CDR3 is CATSRDLKARTEEQFF. As DNA, the CDR3 is TGTGCCACCAGCAGAGATCTAAAAGCCCGGACGGAAGAGCAGTTCTTC.

The chain has TRBV2 and TRBJ2-4; unclear D gene. Looked up from germline, CDR1 is SNHLY and CDR2 is FYNNEI. CDR3 length: 14 amino acids. The ends were cut back, 6 bases at V and 0 bases at J, with 9 bases in the middle. The CDR3 protein is CASREYVAKNIQYF. The CDR3 bases are TGTGCCAGCAGGGAGTATGTAGCCAAAAACATTCAGTACTTC.

Only a few counts were recorded for this clone. The chain employs TRBV7-2 and TRBJ2-2, with D possibly being TRBD1 (7 bases). Germline assignment: CDR1 SGHTA and CDR2 FQGNSA. This CDR3 has 15 residues. V was pared by 2 bases and J by 5 bases, with 12 bases between. CDR3 sequence (DNA): TGTGCCAGCAGCTTATCCAGGGGGGCTACCGGGGAGCTGTTTTTT. Protein sequence: CASSLSRGATGELFF.

CDR3: CAWSVQGSEKLFF. The CDR3 coding sequence is TGTGCCTGGAGTGTACAGGGATCTGAAAAACTGTTTTTT. The chain uses TRBV30 and TRBJ1-4; a weak D match, TRBD1 (6 bases). This CDR3 is 13 amino acids long. Germline values: CDR1 GTSNPN, CDR2 SVGIG (reference sequence). The V end lost 0 bases, the J end lost 7 bases, and 9 bases lay between the germline ends.

The chain carries TRBV18 and TRBJ1-5; TRBD1 aligns across 10 bases. The V gene's germline CDR1 is KGHSH and CDR2 LQKENI. This CDR3 is built from 15 residues. The J segment lost 5 bases and the V segment lost 3 bases, leaving 4 bases of the junction unmatched. The CDR3 DNA reads as TGTGCCAGCTCACCCGGGACAGGGGTCCATCAGCCCCAGCATTTT. This codes for CASSPGTGVHQPQHF.

This clone was seen a handful of times. The chain couples TRBV11-3 to TRBJ2-3, with 10 positions matching TRBD2. CDR1 and CDR2 from the germline V gene are SGHNT and YENEEA. V shed 3 bases, J shed 1 base, and the junction held 4 bases outside the gene matches. This CDR3 is built from 16 residues. The CDR3 nucleotides are TGTGCCAGCAGCTTGTCACTAGCGGGGCGCACAGATACGCAGTATTTT. This codes for CASSLSLAGRTDTQYF.

The V call is TRBV7-8, the J call TRBJ1-1, with D possibly matching TRBD1 (5 bases). Germline CDR1 is SGHVS and CDR2 is FQNEAQ. Trimming left V 7 bases short and J 0 bases short, with 9 bases between. This CDR3 has 13 amino acids. CDR3 amino acids: CASNSGVNTEAFF. The CDR3 DNA is TGTGCCAGCAACTCGGGGGTGAACACTGAAGCTTTCTTT. The full variable domain, with the rest looked up from reference TRBV7-8 and TRBJ1-1, is GAGVSQSPRYKVAKRGQDVALRCDPISGHVSLFWYQQALGQGPEFLTYFQNEAQLDKSGLPSDRFFAERPEGSVSTLKIQRTQQEDSAVYLCASNSGVNTEAFFGQGTRLTVV.

This clone was seen a few times. This chain joins TRBV27 and TRBJ2-7, with D perhaps TRBD1 (5 bases). Trimming took off 6 bases at V and 4 bases at J, with 10 bases between the two ends. Germline CDR1 and CDR2: MNHEY and SMNVEV (reference sequence). The CDR3 sequence is 12 residues long. CDR3 protein: CASSRTGYEQYF. CDR3 coding DNA: TGTGCCAGCAGCCGAACAGGTTACGAGCAGTACTTC.

The rearrangement uses TRBV15 and TRBJ2-6; 7 nucleotides align to TRBD1. Germline V gene sequence: CDR1 LNHNV, CDR2 YYDKDF (reference sequence). The CDR3 totals 18 residues. The trim removed 4 bases at V and 2 bases at J, leaving 11 bases unmatched. CDR3 protein: CATSKRQGSPPGANVLTF. CDR3 coding DNA: TGTGCCACCAGCAAACGACAGGGTTCCCCCCCTGGGGCCAACGTCCTGACTTTC.

This chain connects TRBV7-3 to TRBJ2-5; perhaps TRBD1 as D (5 bases). In germline, CDR1 is SGHTA, CDR2 FQGTGA. V was pared by 3 bases and J by 5 bases, with 10 bases between. CDR3 length equals 13 residues. Here the CDR3 DNA reads TGTGCCAGCAGCTTCGGGTCAGGGGAGACCCAGTACTTC. Translation: CASSFGSGETQYF.

The chain recombines TRBV7-2 with TRBJ1-6; D remains unclear. Germline assignment: CDR1 SGHTA and CDR2 FQGNSA. V lost 2 bases, J lost 10 bases, and 6 bases lay in between. This CDR3 comprises 12 residues. The DNA for the CDR3 is TGTGCCAGCAGCTTATATGGGTCACCCCTCCACTTT. This codes for CASSLYGSPLHF. Full variable domain (rest looked up from reference TRBV7-2 and TRBJ1-6): GAGVSQSPSNKVTEKGKDVELRCDPISGHTALYWYRQSLGQGLEFLIYFQGNSAPDKSGLPSDRFSAERTGGSVSTLTIQRTQQEDSAVYLCASSLYGSPLHFGNGTRLTVT.

This chain links TRBV7-3 with TRBJ2-1; 8 nucleotides line up with TRBD2. J gave up 7 bases and V 5 bases, and 10 bases lay outside the gene matches. Germline V gene data show CDR1 as SGHTA and CDR2 as FQGTGA. CDR3 length: 15 amino acids. The CDR3 is CASSPTGLGSNEQFF. The CDR3, as DNA: TGTGCCAGCAGCCCTACGGGACTAGGGTCTAATGAGCAGTTCTTC.